The 2 T cell receptor beta chains below were found in one sample sequenced in a study of blood T cell repertoires in COVID-19. Repertoires were generated with immunoSEQ multiplex PCR, while TCRdb's copy carries only in-frame clones and drops some. The data contain approximately 150,000 clones, about 86% of them singletons. The material sequenced was peripheral blood. Every receptor here comes from an elderly woman with acute or convalescent COVID-19.

The V gene is TRBV4-1, the J gene TRBJ1-4, with 11 bases that match TRBD1. Germline lookup yields CDR1 MGHRA and CDR2 YSYEKL. V lost 4 bases to trimming and J lost 2 bases; unmatched junction nucleotides: 3. This CDR3 spans 16 amino acids. The CDR3 loop is CASSLGQGATNEKLFF. The CDR3 DNA reads TGCGCCAGCAGCCTCGGACAGGGGGCGACTAATGAAAAACTGTTTTTT.

The chain recombines TRBV27 with TRBJ1-2; D unclear. V lost 7 bases, J lost 6 bases, and 18 bases lay in between. The CDR3 is made up of 14 amino acids. The germline V gene encodes CDR1 MNHEY and CDR2 SMNVEV (reference sequence). The CDR3 spells CASMGGRPFHGYTF. CDR3 nucleotides: TGTGCCAGCATGGGCGGGAGGCCATTCCATGGCTACACCTTC.